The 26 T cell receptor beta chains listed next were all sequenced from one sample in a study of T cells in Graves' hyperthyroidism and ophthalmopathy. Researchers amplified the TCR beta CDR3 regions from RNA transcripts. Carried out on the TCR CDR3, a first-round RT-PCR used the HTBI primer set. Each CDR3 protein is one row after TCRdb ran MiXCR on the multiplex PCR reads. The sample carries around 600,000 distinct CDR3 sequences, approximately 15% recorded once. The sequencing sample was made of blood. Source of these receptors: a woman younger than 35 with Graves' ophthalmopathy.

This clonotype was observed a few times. The CDR3 here is CASSYLWRDTQYF. CDR3 bases: TGTGCCAGCAGTTACCTCTGGCGGGATACGCAGTATTTT. The rearrangement uses TRBV6-6 and TRBJ2-3; no firm D call. V was clipped by 2 bases and J by 6 bases, with 9 bases between them. From germline, CDR1 is MNHNY and CDR2 SVGAGI (reference sequence). CDR3 length equals 13 residues.

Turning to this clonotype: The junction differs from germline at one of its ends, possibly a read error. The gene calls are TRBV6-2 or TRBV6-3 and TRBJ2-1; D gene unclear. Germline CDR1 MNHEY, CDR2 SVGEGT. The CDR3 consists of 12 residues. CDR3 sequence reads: CASSYRVNEQLF. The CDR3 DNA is TGTGCCAGCAGTTACAGGGTCAATGAGCAGCTCTTC.

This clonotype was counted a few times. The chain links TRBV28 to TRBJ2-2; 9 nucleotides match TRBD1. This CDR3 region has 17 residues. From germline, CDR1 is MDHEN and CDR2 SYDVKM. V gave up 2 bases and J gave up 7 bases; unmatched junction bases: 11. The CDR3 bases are TGTGCCAGCAGTTTAGGAGGACAGGGGTATAAGGACGGGGAGCTGTTTTTT. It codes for CASSLGGQGYKDGELFF.

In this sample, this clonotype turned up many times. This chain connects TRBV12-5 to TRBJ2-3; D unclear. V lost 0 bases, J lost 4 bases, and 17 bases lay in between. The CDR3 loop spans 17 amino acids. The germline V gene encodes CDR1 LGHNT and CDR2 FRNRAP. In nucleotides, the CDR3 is TGTGCTAGTGGTTTGGTTGTGCGTGTCTCCTCCCCAGATACGCAGTATTTT. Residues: CASGLVVRVSSPDTQYF.

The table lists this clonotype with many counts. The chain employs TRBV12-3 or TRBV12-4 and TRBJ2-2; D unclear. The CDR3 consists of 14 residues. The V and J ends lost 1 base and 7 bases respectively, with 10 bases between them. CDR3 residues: CASSLEWNGGELFF. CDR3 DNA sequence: TGTGCCAGCAGTTTAGAGTGGAATGGCGGGGAGCTGTTTTTT.

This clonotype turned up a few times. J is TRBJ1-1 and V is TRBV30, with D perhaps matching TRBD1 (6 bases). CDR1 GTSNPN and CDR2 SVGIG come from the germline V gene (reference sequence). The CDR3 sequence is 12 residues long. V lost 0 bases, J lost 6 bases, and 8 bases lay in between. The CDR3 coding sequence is TGTGCCTGGAGTGTACGACAGGCTGAAGCTTTCTTT. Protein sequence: CAWSVRQAEAFF.

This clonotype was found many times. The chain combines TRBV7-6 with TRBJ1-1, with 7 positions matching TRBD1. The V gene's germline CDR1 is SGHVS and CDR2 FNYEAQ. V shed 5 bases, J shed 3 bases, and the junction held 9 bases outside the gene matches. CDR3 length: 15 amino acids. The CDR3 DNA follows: TGTGCCAGCAGCGATATGACAGGGAAGGACACTGAAGCTTTCTTT. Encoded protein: CASSDMTGKDTEAFF.

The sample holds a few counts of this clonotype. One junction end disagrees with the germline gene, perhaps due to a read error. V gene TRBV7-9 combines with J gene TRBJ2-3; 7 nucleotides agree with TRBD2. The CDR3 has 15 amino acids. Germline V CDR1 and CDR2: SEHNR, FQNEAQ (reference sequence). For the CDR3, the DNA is TGTGTCAGCAGCTTTAATAGCGGGCTCACAGATACGCAGTATTTT. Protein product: CVSSFNSGLTDTQYF.

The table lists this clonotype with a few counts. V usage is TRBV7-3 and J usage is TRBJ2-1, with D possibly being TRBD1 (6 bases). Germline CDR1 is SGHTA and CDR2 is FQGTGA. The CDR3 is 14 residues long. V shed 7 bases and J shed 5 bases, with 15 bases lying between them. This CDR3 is CASNIGYRDNEQFF. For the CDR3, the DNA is TGTGCCAGCAATATCGGATACAGGGACAATGAGCAGTTCTTC.

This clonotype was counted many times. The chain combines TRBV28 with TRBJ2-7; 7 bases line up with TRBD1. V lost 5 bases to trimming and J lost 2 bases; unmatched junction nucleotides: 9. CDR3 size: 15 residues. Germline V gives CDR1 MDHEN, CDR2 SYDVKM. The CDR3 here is CASSLLGQVAYEQYF. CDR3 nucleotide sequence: TGTGCCAGCAGTCTTCTCGGACAGGTGGCCTACGAGCAGTACTTC. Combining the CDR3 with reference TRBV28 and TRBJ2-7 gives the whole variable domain DVKVTQSSRYLVKRTGEKVFLECVQDMDHENMFWYRQDPGLGLRLIYFSYDVKMKEKGDIPEGYSVSREKKERFSLILESASTNQTSMYLCASSLLGQVAYEQYFGPGTRLTVT.

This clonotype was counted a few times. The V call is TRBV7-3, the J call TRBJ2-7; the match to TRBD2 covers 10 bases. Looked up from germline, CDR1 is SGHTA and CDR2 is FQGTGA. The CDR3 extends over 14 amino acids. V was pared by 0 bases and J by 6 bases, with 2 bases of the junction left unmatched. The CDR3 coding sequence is TGTGCCAGCAGCTTAACTAGCGGGAGGAGCGAGCAGTACTTC. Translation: CASSLTSGRSEQYF.

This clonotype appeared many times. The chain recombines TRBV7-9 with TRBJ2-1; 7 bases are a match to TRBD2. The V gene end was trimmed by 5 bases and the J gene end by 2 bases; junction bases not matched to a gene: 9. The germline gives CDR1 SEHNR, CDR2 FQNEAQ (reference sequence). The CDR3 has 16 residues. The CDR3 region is CASSPGEGSAYNEQFF. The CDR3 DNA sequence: TGTGCCAGCAGCCCGGGGGAGGGGAGCGCCTACAATGAGCAGTTCTTC. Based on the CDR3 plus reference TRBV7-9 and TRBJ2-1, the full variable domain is DTGVSQNPRHKITKRGQNVTFRCDPISEHNRLYWYRQTLGQGPEFLTYFQNEAQLEKSRLLSDRFSAERPKGSFSTLEIQRTEQGDSAMYLCASSPGEGSAYNEQFFGPGTRLTVL.

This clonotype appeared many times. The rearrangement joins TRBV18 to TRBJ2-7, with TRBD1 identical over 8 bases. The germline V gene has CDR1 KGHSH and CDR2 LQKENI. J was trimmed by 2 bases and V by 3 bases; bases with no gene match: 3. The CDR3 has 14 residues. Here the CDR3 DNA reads TGTGCCAGCTCACCGGGGACAGGCGCCTACGAGCAGTACTTC. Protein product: CASSPGTGAYEQYF.

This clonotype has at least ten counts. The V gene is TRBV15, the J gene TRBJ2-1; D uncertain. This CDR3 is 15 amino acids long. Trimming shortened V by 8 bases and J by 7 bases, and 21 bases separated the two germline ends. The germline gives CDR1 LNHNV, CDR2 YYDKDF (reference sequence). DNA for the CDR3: TGTGCCACCTCCCTCCCCGGGCTAGACGCGAATGAGCAGTTCTTC. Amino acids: CATSLPGLDANEQFF.

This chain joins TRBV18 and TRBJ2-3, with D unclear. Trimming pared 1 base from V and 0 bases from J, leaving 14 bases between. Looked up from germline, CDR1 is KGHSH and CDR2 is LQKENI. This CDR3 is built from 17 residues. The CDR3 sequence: CASSPLVDASSTDTQYF. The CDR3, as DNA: TGTGCCAGCTCACCACTCGTAGACGCTTCTAGCACAGATACGCAGTATTTT.

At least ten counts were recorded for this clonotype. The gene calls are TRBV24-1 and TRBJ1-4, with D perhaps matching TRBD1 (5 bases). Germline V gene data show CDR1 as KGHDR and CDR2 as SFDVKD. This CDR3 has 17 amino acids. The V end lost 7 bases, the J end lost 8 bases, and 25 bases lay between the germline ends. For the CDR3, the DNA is TGTGCCACCAGGATACCGACAGCTACCCCAATGGGGGAAAAACTGTTTTTT. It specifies CATRIPTATPMGEKLFF.

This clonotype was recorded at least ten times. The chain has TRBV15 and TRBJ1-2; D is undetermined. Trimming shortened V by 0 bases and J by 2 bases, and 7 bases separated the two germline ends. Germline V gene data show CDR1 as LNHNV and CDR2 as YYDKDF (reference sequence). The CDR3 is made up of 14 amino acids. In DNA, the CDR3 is TGTGCCACCAGCAGAGATCAAGGGAACTATGGCTACACCTTC. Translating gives CATSRDQGNYGYTF.

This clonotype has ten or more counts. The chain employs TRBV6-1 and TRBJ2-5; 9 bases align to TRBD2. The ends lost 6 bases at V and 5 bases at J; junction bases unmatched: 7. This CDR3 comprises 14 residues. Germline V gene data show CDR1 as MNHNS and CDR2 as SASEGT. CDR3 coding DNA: TGTGCCAGCAGCGAGGGACTAGCTAGGGAGACCCAGTACTTC. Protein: CASSEGLARETQYF.

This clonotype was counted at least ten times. In DNA form, the CDR3 reads TGTGCCTGGAGTGTAAAGTCGGGGAGTGGCTACACCTTC. It encodes CAWSVKSGSGYTF. V usage is TRBV30 and J usage is TRBJ1-2, with D hard to call. Germline lookup yields CDR1 GTSNPN and CDR2 SVGIG (reference sequence). Trimming stripped 0 bases from V and 7 bases from J, with 12 bases between. The CDR3 is made up of 13 amino acids. The variable domain in full, completed from reference TRBV30 and TRBJ1-2, reads SQTIHQWPATLVQPVGSPLSLECTVEGTSNPNLYWYRQAAGRGLQLLFYSVGIGQISSEVPQNLSASRPQDRQFILSSKKLLLSDSGFYLCAWSVKSGSGYTFGSGTRLTVV.

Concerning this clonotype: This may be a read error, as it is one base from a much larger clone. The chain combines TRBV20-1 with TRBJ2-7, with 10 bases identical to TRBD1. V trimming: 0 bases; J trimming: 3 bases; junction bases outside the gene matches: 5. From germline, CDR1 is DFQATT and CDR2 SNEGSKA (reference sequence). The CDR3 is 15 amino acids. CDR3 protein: CSARDRDRGDYEQYF. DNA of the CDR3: TGCAGTGCTAGAGATAGGGACAGGGGAGACTACGAGCAGTACTTC.

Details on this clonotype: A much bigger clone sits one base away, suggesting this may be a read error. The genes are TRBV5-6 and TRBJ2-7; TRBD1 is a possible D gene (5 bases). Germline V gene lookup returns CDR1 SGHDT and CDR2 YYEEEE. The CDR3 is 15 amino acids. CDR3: CAGSYDDSSPYEQYF. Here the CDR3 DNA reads TGTGCCGGCAGCTACGACGACAGCTCACCCTACGAGCAGTACTTC. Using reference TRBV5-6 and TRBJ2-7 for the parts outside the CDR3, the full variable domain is DAGVTQSPTHLIKTRGQQVTLRCSPKSGHDTVSWYQQALGQGPQFIFQYYEEEERQRGNFPDRFSGHQFPNYSSELNVNALLLGDSALYLCAGSYDDSSPYEQYFGPGTRLTVT.

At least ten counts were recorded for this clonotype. The CDR3 reads CASSQGTGGHREQFF. In DNA, the CDR3 is TGTGCCAGCAGCCAAGGGACGGGAGGGCACCGTGAGCAGTTCTTC. V usage is TRBV3-1 and J usage is TRBJ2-1, with 8 bases that match TRBD2. Losses at the gene ends were 1 base for V and 9 bases for J; bases not matched to a gene: 8. This CDR3 is 15 amino acids long. Per the germline V gene, CDR1 is LGHDT and CDR2 is YNNKEL (reference sequence).

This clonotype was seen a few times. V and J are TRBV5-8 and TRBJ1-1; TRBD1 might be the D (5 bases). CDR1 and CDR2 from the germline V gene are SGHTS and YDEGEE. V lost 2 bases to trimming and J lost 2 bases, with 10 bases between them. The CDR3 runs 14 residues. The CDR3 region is CASSFTGVNTEAFF. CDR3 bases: TGTGCCAGCAGCTTTACAGGAGTTAACACTGAAGCTTTCTTT.

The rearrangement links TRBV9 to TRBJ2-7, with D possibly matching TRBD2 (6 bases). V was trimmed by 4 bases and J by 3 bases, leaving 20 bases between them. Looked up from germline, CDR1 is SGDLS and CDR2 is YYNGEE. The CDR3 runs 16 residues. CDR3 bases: TGTGCCAGCAGCCCAAAGTCGGGGGACGATCACTACGAGCAGTACTTC. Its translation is CASSPKSGDDHYEQYF.

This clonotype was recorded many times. CDR3 DNA: TGTGCCAGCTCACCAACCTACCGTAGAGAGCCCCAGCATTTT. Its protein is CASSPTYRREPQHF. This chain links TRBV18 with TRBJ1-5; no clear D. The V gene's germline CDR1 is KGHSH and CDR2 LQKENI. Trimming removed 2 bases from V and 8 bases from J, with 13 bases in between. CDR3 length: 14 amino acids.

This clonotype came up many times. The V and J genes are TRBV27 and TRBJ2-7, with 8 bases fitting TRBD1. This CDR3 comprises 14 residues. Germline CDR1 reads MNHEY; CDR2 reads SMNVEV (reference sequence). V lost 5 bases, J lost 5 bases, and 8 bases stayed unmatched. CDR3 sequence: CASSPLDREDEQYF. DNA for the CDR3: TGTGCCAGCAGTCCCTTGGACAGGGAGGACGAGCAGTACTTC.